This is a list of T cell receptor beta chains from one sample in a study of T cells in Graves' hyperthyroidism and ophthalmopathy. Each CDR3 protein gets one entry after TCRdb re-called the multiplex PCR reads with MiXCR. There are 450,000 to 500,000 distinct CDR3 sequences in the sample; roughly 23% occur only once, and under 55% lies in the top ten. Sequenced sample: blood. The receptor set was obtained from a woman aged 70 to 79 with Graves' ophthalmopathy. CDR3s include the opening cysteine and the closing phenylalanine or tryptophan. The D gene is left open where the match is weak. The size of a clone is reported for some rows only, either as once, few or many, or as a class for expanded clones.

>NA|TRBJ2-3|TRBD2|TRBV20-1
CSAPKPAGGTDTQYF
TGCAGTGCCCCTAAACCAGCGGGAGGTACAGATACGCAGTATTTT
>many|TRBJ2-7|NA|TRBV7-3
CASSLSGGPGDEQYF
TGTGCCAGCAGCTTAAGCGGCGGCCCCGGGGACGAGCAGTACTTC
>few|TRBJ1-1|NA|TRBV20-1
CSARGGAYTEAFF
TGCAGTGCTAGGGGGGGGGCCTACACTGAAGCTTTCTTT
>NA|TRBJ1-4|NA|TRBV18
CASSPNRRTNEKLFF
TGTGCCAGCTCACCCAACAGGAGAACTAATGAAAAACTGTTTTTT
>NA|TRBJ2-7|TRBD2|TRBV9
CASSVASGRADSYEQYF
TGTGCCAGCAGCGTAGCTAGCGGGAGGGCAGACTCCTACGAGCAGTACTTC
>NA|TRBJ1-1|TRBD1|TRBV18
CASSPPSRQGSTEAFF
TGTGCCAGCTCACCACCGTCGAGACAGGGGAGCACTGAAGCTTTCTTT
>few|TRBJ1-2|TRBD1|TRBV3-1
CASGQTAGQGDGYTF
TGTGCCAGCGGCCAGACAGCGGGACAGGGCGATGGCTACACCTTC
>NA|TRBJ1-1|TRBD1|TRBV7-8
CASSYPLTGLNTEAFF
TGTGCCAGCAGCTACCCACTGACAGGGCTAAACACTGAAGCTTTCTTT
>NA|TRBJ2-7|NA|TRBV29-1
CSVDRDYEQYF
TGCAGCGTTGACAGGGACTACGAGCAGTACTTC
>NA|TRBJ1-5|NA|TRBV19
CASSIRGGPLFPQHF
TGTGCCAGTAGTATAAGGGGGGGCCCACTCTTTCCCCAGCATTTT
>few|TRBJ2-5|NA|TRBV2
CASSDRAETQYF
TGTGCCAGCAGTGACAGAGCAGAGACCCAGTACTTC
>NA|TRBJ2-3|TRBD2|TRBV18
CASSPLSGGPTDTQYF
TGTGCCAGCTCACCACTATCGGGAGGTCCCACAGATACGCAGTATTTT
>NA|TRBJ1-4|NA|TRBV5-1
CASRPGLQGEKLFF
TGCGCCAGCAGGCCAGGTCTGCAGGGTGAAAAACTGTTTTTT
>NA|TRBJ1-1|NA|TRBV28
CASRSRRGAFF
TGTGCCAGCAGGTCGCGCCGTGGAGCTTTCTTT
>many|TRBJ2-7|NA|TRBV30
CAWSPSIYEQYF
TGTGCCTGGAGTCCCTCGATCTACGAGCAGTACTTC
>once|TRBJ2-1|TRBD2|TRBV20-1
CSGGGGFSNEQFF
TGCAGTGGTGGGGGGGGTTTTTCAAATGAGCAGTTCTTC
>many|TRBJ1-2|NA|TRBV12-3/TRBV12-4
CASSTGTPYGYTF
TGTGCCAGCAGTACCGGGACACCTTATGGCTACACCTTC
>few|TRBJ2-2|NA|TRBV30
CAWSGALGSGELFF
TGTGCCTGGAGTGGGGCCCTCGGCTCCGGGGAGCTGTTTTTT
>NA|TRBJ1-2|NA|TRBV20-1
CSAPRGPLGYTF
TGCAGTGCCCCACGCGGACCTCTTGGCTACACCTTC
>NA|TRBJ2-7|NA|TRBV24-1
CATSLPESSYEQYF
TGTGCCACCAGTCTCCCCGAATCCAGCTACGAGCAGTACTTC
>NA|TRBJ2-7|NA|TRBV28
CASSQDWSSYEQYF
TGTGCCAGCAGTCAGGACTGGAGCTCCTACGAGCAGTACTTC
>many|TRBJ2-1|TRBD2|TRBV30
CAWSPGTSGRGEQFF
TGTGCCTGGAGCCCCGGGACTAGCGGGCGGGGTGAGCAGTTCTTC
>many|TRBJ2-1|TRBD1|TRBV2
CASKAGGNNEQFF
TGTGCCAGCAAGGCAGGGGGCAACAATGAGCAGTTCTTC
>NA|TRBJ2-5|NA|TRBV10-3
CAISGSEETQYF
TGTGCCATCAGTGGCTCAGAAGAGACCCAGTACTTC
>NA|TRBJ1-5|NA|TRBV2
CASGGTFGNQPQHF
TGTGCCAGCGGGGGGACGTTCGGCAATCAGCCCCAGCATTTT
>many|TRBJ1-5|NA|TRBV28
CASSGGVQVQPQHF
TGTGCCAGCAGCGGAGGGGTCCAGGTTCAGCCCCAGCATTTT
>NA|TRBJ1-6|NA|TRBV9
CASSAQPQGRRSPLHF
TGTGCCAGCAGCGCCCAACCCCAGGGGAGACGTTCACCCCTCCACTTT
>many|TRBJ1-1|NA|TRBV19
CASTTIGTGLLNTEAFF
TGTGCCAGTACCACGATAGGGACCGGACTGCTGAACACTGAAGCTTTCTTT
>many|TRBJ2-1|NA|TRBV15
CATSRAGYNEQFF
TGTGCCACCAGCAGGGCCGGGTACAATGAGCAGTTCTTC
>NA|TRBJ1-4|NA|TRBV5-1
CASSLVSAGVEKLFF
TGCGCCAGCAGCTTGGTTTCGGCAGGGGTCGAAAAACTGTTTTTT
>NA|TRBJ1-4|TRBD1|TRBV30
CAWSVVSGGREKLFF
TGTGCCTGGAGTGTAGTGTCAGGGGGACGAGAAAAACTGTTTTTT
>NA|TRBJ2-2|TRBD1|TRBV3-1
CASSQPPQGAVGELFF
TGTGCCAGCAGCCAACCCCCCCAGGGGGCGGTCGGGGAGCTGTTTTTT
>few|TRBJ2-7|TRBD1|TRBV7-6
CASSLTQTGSYEQYF
TGTGCCAGCAGCCTCACACAGACAGGGTCCTACGAGCAGTACTTC
>many|TRBJ2-5|TRBD1|TRBV12-3/TRBV12-4
CASSIDRGQETQYF
TGTGCCAGCAGTATCGACAGGGGGCAAGAGACCCAGTACTTC
>NA|TRBJ2-5|NA|TRBV28
CASSRDPGAETQYF
TGTGCCAGCAGCCGGGACCCCGGGGCAGAGACCCAGTACTTC
>NA|TRBJ1-1|TRBD1|TRBV6-1
CASSAGQGLTEAFF
TGTGCCAGCAGTGCTGGACAGGGTCTCACTGAAGCTTTCTTT
>NA|TRBJ2-1|NA|TRBV24-1
CATSDPGSQFF
TGTGCCACCAGTGATCCCGGGTCGCAGTTCTTC
>few|TRBJ1-2|NA|TRBV12-3/TRBV12-4
CASTQSRDNALYTF
TGTGCCAGCACTCAATCCCGGGACAACGCACTTTACACCTTC